A selection of T cell receptor beta chains follows, all from one sample in a study of blood T cell repertoires in COVID-19. Libraries were prepared by immunoSEQ multiplex PCR; TCRdb keeps only in-frame clonotypes and omits some of them. The repertoire includes roughly 190,000 clones, 85% to 90% of them detected once, and roughly 9.8% sits in the top ten. Material for sequencing was peripheral blood. The receptors derive from a woman aged 55 to 70 with COVID-19, enrolled during active disease. Both conserved end residues are part of each CDR3. Fields, in order: J gene, V gene, CDR3 protein.

>TRBJ1-3|TRBV7-2
CASSLDGGTYGNTIYF
>TRBJ2-7|TRBV5-1
CASSLADPGQYF
>TRBJ1-2|TRBV11-3
CASSLTDQGRTYGYTF
>TRBJ2-7|TRBV15
CATSGRTSGSDEQYF
>TRBJ2-7|TRBV18
CASSPRTSGSYEQYF
>TRBJ2-7|TRBV5-5
CASSGGQFFPYEQYF
>TRBJ2-7|TRBV6-6
CASSLTGGDSYEQYF
>TRBJ2-1|TRBV28
CASSHRLAGGENEQFF
>TRBJ1-1|TRBV5-1
CASSLRQGFNTEAFF
>TRBJ1-5|TRBV24-1
CATSDPLRNQPQHF
>TRBJ2-7|TRBV11-3
CASSPRGTGGNEQYF
>TRBJ1-1|TRBV5-8
CASSLGLGVNTEAFF
>TRBJ2-3|TRBV28
CASRRRVSPTDTQYF
>TRBJ2-3|TRBV5-1
CASSLAGGITDTQYF
>TRBJ2-1|TRBV4-2
CASSQAWSSGKDNEQFF
>TRBJ2-7|TRBV4-1
CASSQLAGIDEQYF
>TRBJ1-2|TRBV18
CASSQPDRGHGYTF
>TRBJ2-7|TRBV5-4
CASSLRPGEQYF
>TRBJ2-1|TRBV12-5
CASGTDLSGNEQFF
>TRBJ1-2|TRBV4-3
CASSQVPAGGNYGYTF
>TRBJ2-1|TRBV10-1
CASSESGYSANEQFF
>TRBJ1-3|TRBV4-3
CASSHLGNTIYF
>TRBJ2-7|TRBV5-6
CASSSLGQGAYEQYF
>TRBJ2-1|TRBV6-5
CASSRLGNEQFF
>TRBJ1-3|TRBV7-9
CASSQRGPGNTIYF
>TRBJ1-1|TRBV3-1/TRBV3-2
CASSHLGGNTEAFF
>TRBJ1-2|TRBV11-2
CASSSRDSTKDGYTF
>TRBJ1-6|TRBV5-4
CASSYDGGRANSPLHF
>TRBJ2-5|TRBV28
CATPRPLAGGLKKETQYF
>TRBJ1-1|TRBV5-5
CASSPTAMNTEAFF
>TRBJ1-2|TRBV4-1
CASSQEPGANYGYTF
>TRBJ2-3|TRBV5-4
CASSSSGSSDTQYF
>TRBJ1-3|TRBV11-1
CASRQELRSGNTIYF
>TRBJ1-5|TRBV3-1/TRBV3-2
CAGSQDKESGTGGNQPQHF
>TRBJ2-7|TRBV7-3
CASSLSGPGREQYF
>TRBJ2-3|TRBV18
CASSPQTDTQYF
>TRBJ1-3|TRBV25-1
CASSERDRVLNTIYF
>TRBJ1-5|TRBV6-2/TRBV6-3
CASSYVLGTGIYSNQPQHF
>TRBJ1-1|TRBV12-3/TRBV12-4
CASSPGTPEAFF
>TRBJ2-7|TRBV7-2
CASSEAGGPAYEQYF
>TRBJ1-1|TRBV9
CASSLQVYTEAFF
>TRBJ2-7|TRBV6-2/TRBV6-3
CASSDSLPYEQYF
>TRBJ2-7|TRBV28
CASSGTGDIEQYF
>TRBJ2-7|TRBV11-1
CASSFASGYFYEQYF
>TRBJ2-2|TRBV12-3/TRBV12-4
CASRGGGTGELFF
>TRBJ2-5|TRBV19
CASSIDRSPFGTQYF
>TRBJ2-2|TRBV3-1/TRBV3-2
CASSHQSGKSGELFF
>TRBJ1-2|TRBV5-1
CASSLWPRSRGVYGYTF
>TRBJ2-7|TRBV7-2
CASSFWDRLSYEQYF
>TRBJ1-2|TRBV6-2/TRBV6-3
CASSQGRTGTYGYTF
>TRBJ1-2|TRBV18
CASSPNREGYGYTF
>TRBJ1-5|TRBV7-2
CASSSVDRGGDQPQHF
>TRBJ2-7|TRBV19
CASSMASGRVREQYF
>TRBJ2-7|TRBV19
CASTQGGAEQYF